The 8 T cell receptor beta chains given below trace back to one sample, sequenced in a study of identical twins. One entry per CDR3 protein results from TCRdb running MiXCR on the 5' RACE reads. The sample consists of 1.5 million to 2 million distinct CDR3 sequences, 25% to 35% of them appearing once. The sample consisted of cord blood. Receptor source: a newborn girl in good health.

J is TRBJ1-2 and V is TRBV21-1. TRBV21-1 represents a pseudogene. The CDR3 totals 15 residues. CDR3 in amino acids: CASSKVINSDYGYTF. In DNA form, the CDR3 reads TGTGCCAGCAGCAAGGTTATAAACAGCGACTATGGCTACACCTTC.

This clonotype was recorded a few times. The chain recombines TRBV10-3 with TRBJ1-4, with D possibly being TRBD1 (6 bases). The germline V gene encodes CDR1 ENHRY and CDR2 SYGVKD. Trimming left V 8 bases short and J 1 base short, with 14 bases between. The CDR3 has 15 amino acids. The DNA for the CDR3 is TGTGCCATCGGTACAGAAGGGGGAACTAATGAAAAACTGTTTTTT. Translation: CAIGTEGGTNEKLFF.

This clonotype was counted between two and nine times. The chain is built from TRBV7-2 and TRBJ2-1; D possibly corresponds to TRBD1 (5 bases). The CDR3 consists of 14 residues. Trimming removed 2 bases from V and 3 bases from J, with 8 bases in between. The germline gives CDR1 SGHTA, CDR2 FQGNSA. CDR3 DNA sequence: TGTGCCAGCAGCTTAAGACAGTTCTACAATGAGCAGTTCTTC. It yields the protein CASSLRQFYNEQFF.

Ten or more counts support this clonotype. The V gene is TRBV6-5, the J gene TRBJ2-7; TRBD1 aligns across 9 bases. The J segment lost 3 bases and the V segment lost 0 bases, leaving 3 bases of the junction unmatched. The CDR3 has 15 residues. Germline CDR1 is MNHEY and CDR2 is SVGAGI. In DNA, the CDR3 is TGTGCCAGCAGTTACTCGGGACAGGGAGTCTACGAGCAGTACTTC. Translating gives CASSYSGQGVYEQYF.

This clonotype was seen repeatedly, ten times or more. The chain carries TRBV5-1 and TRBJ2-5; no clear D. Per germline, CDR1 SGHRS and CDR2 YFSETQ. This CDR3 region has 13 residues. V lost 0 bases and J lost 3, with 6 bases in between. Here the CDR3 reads CASSLVMEETQYF. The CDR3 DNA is TGCGCCAGCAGCTTGGTTATGGAAGAGACCCAGTACTTC.

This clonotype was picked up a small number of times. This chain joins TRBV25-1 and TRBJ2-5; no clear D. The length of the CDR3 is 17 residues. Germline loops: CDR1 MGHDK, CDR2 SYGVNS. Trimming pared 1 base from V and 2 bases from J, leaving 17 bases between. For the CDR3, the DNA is TGTGCCAGCAGTGAATCATGGGCCGTGACTCGGCAAGAGACCCAGTACTTC. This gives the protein CASSESWAVTRQETQYF.

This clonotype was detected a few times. DNA of the CDR3: TGTGCCAGCAGTTTCCTTGAATACGAGCAGTACTTC. Translating gives CASSFLEYEQYF. The chain joins TRBV28 to TRBJ2-5; D unclear. The J call is doubtful: the DNA matches TRBJ2-7 better. The length of the CDR3 is 12 residues. Germline-derived CDR1 and CDR2 are MDHEN and SYDVKM.

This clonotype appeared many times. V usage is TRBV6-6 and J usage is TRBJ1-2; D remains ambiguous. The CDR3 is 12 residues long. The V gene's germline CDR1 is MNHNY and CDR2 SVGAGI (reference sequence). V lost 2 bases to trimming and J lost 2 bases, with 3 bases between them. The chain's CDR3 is CASSYRNYGYTF. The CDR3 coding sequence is TGTGCCAGCAGTTACAGGAACTATGGCTACACCTTC.